This T cell receptor (beta chain) was identified in a study of glioma-infiltrating T cells after dendritic cell vaccination. In the study overall: Patients had newly diagnosed or recurrent glioblastoma and received dendritic cell vaccines. Treatment, given 2003 to 2012, was autologous tumor lysate-pulsed dendritic cell vaccination.

In this sample, this clone turned up a few times. The sample's time point: after dendritic cell vaccination, including at tumor progression/relapse. All glioblastoma patients lacked an isocitrate dehydrogenase mutation. Up to about 2 ug genomic DNA was used for TCRB CDR3 amplification. TCRdb keeps only in-frame clones here, not all; method: immunoSEQ multiplex PCR. Of 99,000 or so clones listed, 75% to 90% are singletons. The source material was blood, sampled after dendritic cell vaccination. The sequence came from a human donor with glioblastoma.

DNA for the CDR3: TGTGCCAGTAGTATTAGGGGTTCGGTCGAGACCCAGTACTTC. It codes for CASSIRGSVETQYF. V usage is TRBV19 and J usage is TRBJ2-5, with D perhaps TRBD1 (5 bases). In germline, CDR1 is LNHDA, CDR2 SQIVND (reference sequence). This CDR3 region has 14 residues. Trimming shortened V by 3 bases and J by 5 bases, and 13 bases separated the two germline ends.